The subject of this entry is one TCR beta chain. Its specificity is unknown. Sequencing used immunoSEQ multiplex PCR; TCRdb keeps in-frame clones, though not all of them. The data hold 14,000 or so clones, with roughly 64% observed a single time. These data are taken from a study of cytotoxic CD8 clonotypes in ibrutinib-treated CLL. Turning to the study itself: Over 10 relapsed/refractory, some 14 treatment-naive; roughly 17 IGHV unmutated. After a median of almost 70 months, some 15 patients stayed remitted and some 12 progressed; responses had been partial in approximately 24 and complete in 2. A median around 12 months of treatment, range 6 to 36, preceded the collection of response samples. Whole-study results and caveats: Clonality went up at the time of ibrutinib response, stayed stable in sustained remission, and later dropped back toward its baseline level at progression.

This specimen consisted of PBMCs, obtained before ibrutinib treatment. The clonotype comes from a human donor with chronic lymphocytic leukemia.

The CDR3 here is CASSLAAVNEQFF. CDR3 nucleotides: TGTGCCAGCAGTTTAGCAGCCGTGAATGAGCAGTTCTTC. The rearrangement uses TRBV27 and TRBJ2-1; D unresolved. Trimming cost V 2 bases and J 7 bases, with 9 bases left between them. This CDR3 spans 13 amino acids. CDR1 and CDR2 from the germline V gene are MNHEY and SMNVEV (reference sequence).